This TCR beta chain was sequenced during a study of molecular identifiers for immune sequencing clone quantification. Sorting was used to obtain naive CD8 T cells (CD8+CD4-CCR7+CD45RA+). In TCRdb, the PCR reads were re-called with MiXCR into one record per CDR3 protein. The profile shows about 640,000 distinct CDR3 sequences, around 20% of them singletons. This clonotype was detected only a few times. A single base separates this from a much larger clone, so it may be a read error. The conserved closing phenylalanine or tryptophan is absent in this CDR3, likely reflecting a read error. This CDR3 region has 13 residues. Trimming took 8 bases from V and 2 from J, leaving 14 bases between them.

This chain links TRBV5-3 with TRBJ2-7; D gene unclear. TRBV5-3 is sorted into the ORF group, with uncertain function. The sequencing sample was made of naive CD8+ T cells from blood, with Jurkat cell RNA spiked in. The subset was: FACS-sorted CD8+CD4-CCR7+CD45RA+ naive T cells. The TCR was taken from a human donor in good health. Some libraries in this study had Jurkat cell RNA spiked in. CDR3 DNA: TGTGCCAGCAGCCCTGTCTCGGCCTACGAGCAGTACTCC. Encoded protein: CASSPVSAYEQYS.